This TCR beta chain appears in the sequencing data of a study of a mutant IDH1 vaccine in newly diagnosed glioma. Regarding time point: week 11, during vaccination. With topical imiquimod, each dose of the vaccine consisted of 300 ug of mutant IDH1 20-mer peptide. Points on this clone: Its cognate antigen is unknown.

Method: immunoSEQ multiplex PCR; TCRdb's copy keeps in-frame clones and lacks some. The sample consists of tens of thousands of clones, under 80% of them appearing once. Trimming left V 3 bases short and J 6 bases short, with 18 bases between. Germline V CDR1 and CDR2: LGHNA, YSLEER. The CDR3 has 15 residues. This TCR was recovered from a man between 18 and 35 years old with glioma. Some clones in this sample may be carry-over from other donors' samples. V gene TRBV4-3 combines with J gene TRBJ2-7; D call uncertain. The material was peripheral blood mononuclear cells (PBMCs), obtained from a glioma patient whose treatment included an IDH1 peptide vaccine. The CDR3: CASSQYTTALSEQYF. The CDR3 bases are TGCGCCAGCAGCCAGTATACGACTGCGCTATCCGAGCAGTACTTC.